These T cell receptor beta chains were read from a single sample in a study of cytomegalovirus exposure and HLA in healthy donors. The assay was immunoSEQ multiplex PCR, and TCRdb's table has in-frame clones only and misses some. The table records 150,000 to 200,000 clones, 62% of them present only once. The specimen was PBMCs. These receptors all come from a man between 40 and 49 years old in good health and CMV-seronegative. Both conserved end residues are trimmed from each CDR3.

>TRBV2|9
ASSWTGPQF
>TRBV29-1|11
SVRGVEGSPLH
>TRBV28|11
ASSFLGVYGYT
>TRBV5-4|12
ASSFDRGAYEQY
>TRBV7-7|14
ASSLRSGTSLETQY
>TRBV6-6|12
ASSYPAGHNEQF
>TRBV2|14
ASRRTGGGGSYEQY
>TRBV28|13
ASSEQGIGNYGYT
>TRBV27|13
ASSPRQVANYGYT
>TRBV5-6|12
ASSSLLARETQY
>TRBV7-2|12
ASSLGGQLYGYT
>TRBV5-6|11
ASSFLGANTQY
>TRBV4-2|13
ASSQATANTGELF
>TRBV6-1|11
ASIQGVWETQY
>TRBV19|9
ADFLNTEAF
>TRBV7-3|13
ASSLRGSSGNTIY